This T cell receptor beta chain originates from a study of T-cell reconstitution after alpha-beta-depleted transplantation in children. Unique molecular identifiers featured in how the TCRbeta library was prepared. TCRdb passed the PCR reads through MiXCR, listing each CDR3 protein once. The sample includes 500,000 to 600,000 distinct CDR3 sequences, about a quarter seen only once; the top ten take less than 40%. Germline V lookup: CDR1 DFQATT, CDR2 SNEGSKA (reference sequence). The CDR3 has 16 amino acids. J gave up 8 bases and V 2 bases, and 9 bases lay outside the gene matches. This TCR derives from a boy under three years old with Wiskott-Aldrich syndrome, due to receive a stem cell transplant. The chain combines TRBV20-1 with TRBJ2-1, with TRBD2 matching over 13 bases. Material: PBMCs, obtained before TCRalphabeta/CD19-depleted stem cell transplant. The CDR3 spells CSARSMGTSGMDEQFF. The CDR3 DNA follows: TGCAGTGCTAGATCGATGGGGACTAGCGGGATGGATGAGCAGTTCTTC.